This T cell receptor beta chain was identified during a study of T cell changes during pregnancy in multiple sclerosis. Sequencing was performed with immunoSEQ multiplex PCR; in TCRdb, only in-frame clones are kept and a portion is missing. The sample lists approximately 61,000 clones; approximately 85% were seen once. Trimming took off 4 bases at V and 12 bases at J, with 10 bases between the two ends. The germline V gene has CDR1 SEHNR and CDR2 FQNEAQ (reference sequence). The CDR3 totals 11 residues. The sequencing used peripheral blood, collected in the first trimester of pregnancy. The gene calls are TRBV7-9 and TRBJ2-1; D remains unclear. This receptor was identified in a female donor with multiple sclerosis, enrolled in a pregnancy study. As DNA, the CDR3 is TGTGCCAGCAGCTCGTACCAGTCGCAGTTCTTC. Translation: CASSSYQSQFF. Combining the CDR3 with reference TRBV7-9 and TRBJ2-1 gives the whole variable domain DTGVSQNPRHKITKRGQNVTFRCDPISEHNRLYWYRQTLGQGPEFLTYFQNEAQLEKSRLLSDRFSAERPKGSFSTLEIQRTEQGDSAMYLCASSSYQSQFFGPGTRLTVL.